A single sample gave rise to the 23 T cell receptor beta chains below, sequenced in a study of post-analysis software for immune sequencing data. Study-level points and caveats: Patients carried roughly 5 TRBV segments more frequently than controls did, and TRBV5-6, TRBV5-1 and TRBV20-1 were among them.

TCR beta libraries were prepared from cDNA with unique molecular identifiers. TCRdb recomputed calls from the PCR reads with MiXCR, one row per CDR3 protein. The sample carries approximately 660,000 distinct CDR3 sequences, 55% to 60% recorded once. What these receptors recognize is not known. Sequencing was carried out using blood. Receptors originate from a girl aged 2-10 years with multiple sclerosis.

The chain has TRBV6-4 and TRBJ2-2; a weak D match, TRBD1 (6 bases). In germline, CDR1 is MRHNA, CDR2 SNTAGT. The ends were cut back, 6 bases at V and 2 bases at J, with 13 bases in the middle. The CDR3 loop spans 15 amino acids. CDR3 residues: CASREGTLNTGELFF. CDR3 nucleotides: TGTGCCAGCAGAGAAGGGACACTTAACACCGGGGAGCTGTTTTTT.

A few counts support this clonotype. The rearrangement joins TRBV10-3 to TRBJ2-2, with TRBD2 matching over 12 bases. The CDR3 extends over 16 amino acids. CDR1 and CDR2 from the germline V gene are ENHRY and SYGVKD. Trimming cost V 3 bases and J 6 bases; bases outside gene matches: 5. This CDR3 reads CAISDLAGGPAGELFF. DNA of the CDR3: TGTGCCATCAGTGATCTAGCGGGGGGGCCCGCCGGGGAGCTGTTTTTT.

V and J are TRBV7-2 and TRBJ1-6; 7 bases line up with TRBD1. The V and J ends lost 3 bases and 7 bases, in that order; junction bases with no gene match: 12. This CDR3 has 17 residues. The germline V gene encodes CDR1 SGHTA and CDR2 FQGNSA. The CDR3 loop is CASSLAQAGGNNSPLHF. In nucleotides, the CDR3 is TGTGCCAGCAGCTTGGCCCAGGCAGGGGGAAACAATTCACCCCTCCACTTT.

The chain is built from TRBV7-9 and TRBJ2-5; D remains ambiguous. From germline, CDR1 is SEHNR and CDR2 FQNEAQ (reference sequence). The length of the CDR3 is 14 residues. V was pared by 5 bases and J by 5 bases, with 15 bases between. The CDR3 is CASSPGPIGETQYF. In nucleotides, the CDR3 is TGTGCCAGCAGCCCAGGACCGATCGGCGAGACCCAGTACTTC.

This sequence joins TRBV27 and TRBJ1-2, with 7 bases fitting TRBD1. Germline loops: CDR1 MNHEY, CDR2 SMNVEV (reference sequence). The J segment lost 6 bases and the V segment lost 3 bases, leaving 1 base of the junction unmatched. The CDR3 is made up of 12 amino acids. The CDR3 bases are TGTGCCAGCAGTTTGACAGGGAATGGCTACACCTTC. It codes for CASSLTGNGYTF.

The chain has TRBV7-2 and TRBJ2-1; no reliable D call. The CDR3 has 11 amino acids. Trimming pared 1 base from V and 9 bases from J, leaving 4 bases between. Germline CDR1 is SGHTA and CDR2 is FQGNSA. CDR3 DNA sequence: TGTGCCAGCAGCTTAGGGTTTGAGCAGTTCTTC. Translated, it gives CASSLGFEQFF.

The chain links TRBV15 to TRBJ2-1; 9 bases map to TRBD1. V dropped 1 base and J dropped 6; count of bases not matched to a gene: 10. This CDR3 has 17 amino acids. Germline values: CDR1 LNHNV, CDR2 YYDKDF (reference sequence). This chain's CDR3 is CATSRVVGTGLLNEQFF. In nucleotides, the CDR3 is TGTGCCACCAGCAGAGTAGTTGGGACAGGGTTGCTCAATGAGCAGTTCTTC.

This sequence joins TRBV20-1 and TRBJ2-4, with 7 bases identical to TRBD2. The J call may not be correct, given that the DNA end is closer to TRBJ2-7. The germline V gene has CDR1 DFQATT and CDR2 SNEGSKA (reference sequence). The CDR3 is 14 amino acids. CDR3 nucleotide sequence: TGCAGTGCTAGACAGAAAGCGGGACGCGACGAGCAGTACTTC. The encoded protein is CSARQKAGRDEQYF.

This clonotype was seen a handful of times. The CDR3: CASSVRDRTNYGYTF. Written as DNA, the CDR3 is TGTGCCAGCAGCGTGCGGGACAGGACAAACTATGGCTACACCTTC. The V call is TRBV7-2, the J call TRBJ1-2; TRBD1 agrees at 8 bases. The CDR3 has 15 amino acids. CDR1 SGHTA and CDR2 FQGNSA come from the germline V gene. Losses at the gene ends were 5 bases for V and 2 bases for J; bases not matched to a gene: 7.

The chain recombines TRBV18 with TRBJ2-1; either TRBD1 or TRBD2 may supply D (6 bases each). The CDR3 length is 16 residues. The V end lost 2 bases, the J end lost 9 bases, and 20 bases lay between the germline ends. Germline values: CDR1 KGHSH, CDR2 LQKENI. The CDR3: CASSPDTPKGGSEQFF. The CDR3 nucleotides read TGTGCCAGCTCACCAGACACACCGAAAGGGGGGAGTGAGCAGTTCTTC.

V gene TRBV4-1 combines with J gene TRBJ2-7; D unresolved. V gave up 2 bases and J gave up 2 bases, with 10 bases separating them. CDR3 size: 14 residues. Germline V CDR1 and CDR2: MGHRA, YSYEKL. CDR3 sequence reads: CASSQIGGPYEQYF. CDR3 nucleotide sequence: TGCGCCAGCAGCCAAATCGGCGGACCCTACGAGCAGTACTTC.

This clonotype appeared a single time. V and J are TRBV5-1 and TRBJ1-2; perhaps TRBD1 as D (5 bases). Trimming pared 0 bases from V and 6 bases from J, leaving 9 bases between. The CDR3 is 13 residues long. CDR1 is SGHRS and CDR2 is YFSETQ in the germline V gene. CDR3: CASSLVAGNGYTF. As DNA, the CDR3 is TGCGCCAGCAGCTTGGTCGCAGGGAATGGCTACACCTTC.

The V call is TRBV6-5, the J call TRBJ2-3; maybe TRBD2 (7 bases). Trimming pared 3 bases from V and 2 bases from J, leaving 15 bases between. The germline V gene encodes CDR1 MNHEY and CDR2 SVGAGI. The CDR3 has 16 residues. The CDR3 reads CASSYIAGANTDTQYF. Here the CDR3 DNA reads TGTGCCAGCAGTTATATCGCGGGGGCAAACACAGATACGCAGTATTTT.

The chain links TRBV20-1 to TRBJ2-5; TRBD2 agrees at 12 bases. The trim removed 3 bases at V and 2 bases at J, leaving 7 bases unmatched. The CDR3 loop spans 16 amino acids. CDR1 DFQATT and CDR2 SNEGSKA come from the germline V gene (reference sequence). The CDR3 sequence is CSASASGGAGQETQYF. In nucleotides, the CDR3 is TGCAGTGCTAGCGCTAGCGGGGGGGCTGGGCAAGAGACCCAGTACTTC.

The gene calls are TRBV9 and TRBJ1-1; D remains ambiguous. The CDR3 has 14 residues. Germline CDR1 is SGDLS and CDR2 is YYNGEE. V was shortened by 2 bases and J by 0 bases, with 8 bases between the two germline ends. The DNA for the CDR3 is TGTGCCAGCAGCGTTGAAGCGATGAACACTGAAGCTTTCTTT. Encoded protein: CASSVEAMNTEAFF.

DNA for the CDR3: TGTGCCACCAGGACAGGGGGCCAAGATACGCAGTATTTT. It encodes CATRTGGQDTQYF. The chain has TRBV7-9 and TRBJ2-3; 11 nucleotides match TRBD1. The germline V gene encodes CDR1 SEHNR and CDR2 FQNEAQ (reference sequence). The CDR3 is 13 residues long. V lost 10 bases to trimming and J lost 5 bases; unmatched junction nucleotides: 5.

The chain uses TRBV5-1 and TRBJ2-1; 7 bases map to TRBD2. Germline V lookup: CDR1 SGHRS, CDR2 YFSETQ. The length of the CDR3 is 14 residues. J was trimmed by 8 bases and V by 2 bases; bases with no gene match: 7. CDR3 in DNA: TGCGCCAGCAGCTTTAATAGCGGGCCGGATGAGCAGTTCTTC. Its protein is CASSFNSGPDEQFF. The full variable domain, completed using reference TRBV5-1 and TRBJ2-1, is KAGVTQTPRYLIKTRGQQVTLSCSPISGHRSVSWYQQTPGQGLQFLFEYFSETQRNKGNFPGRFSGRQFSNSRSEMNVSTLELGDSALYLCASSFNSGPDEQFFGPGTRLTVL.

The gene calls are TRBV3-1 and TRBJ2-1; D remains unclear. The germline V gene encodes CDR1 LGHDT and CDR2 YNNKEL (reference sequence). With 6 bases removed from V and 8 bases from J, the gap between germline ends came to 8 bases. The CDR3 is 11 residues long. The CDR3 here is CASSHMDEQFF. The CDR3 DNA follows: TGTGCCAGCAGTCACATGGATGAGCAGTTCTTC.

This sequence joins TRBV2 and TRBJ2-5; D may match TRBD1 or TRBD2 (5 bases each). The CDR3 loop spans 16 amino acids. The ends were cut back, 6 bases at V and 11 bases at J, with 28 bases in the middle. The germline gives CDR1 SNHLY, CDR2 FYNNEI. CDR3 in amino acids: CASRGRIRDPIDKQYF. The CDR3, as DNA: TGTGCCAGCAGGGGACGGATCAGGGATCCGATCGACAAGCAGTACTTC.

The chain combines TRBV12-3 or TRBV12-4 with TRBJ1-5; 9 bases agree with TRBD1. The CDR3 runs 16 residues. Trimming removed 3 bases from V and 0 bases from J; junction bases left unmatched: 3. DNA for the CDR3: TGTGCCAGCAGTTTGGACAGGGGATATAGCAATCAGCCCCAGCATTTT. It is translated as CASSLDRGYSNQPQHF.

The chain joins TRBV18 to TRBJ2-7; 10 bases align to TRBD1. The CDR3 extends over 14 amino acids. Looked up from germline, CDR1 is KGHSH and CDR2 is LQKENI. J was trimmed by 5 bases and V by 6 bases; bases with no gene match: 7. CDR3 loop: CASSPGTGVNEQYF. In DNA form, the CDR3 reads TGTGCCAGCTCGCCCGGGACAGGGGTTAACGAGCAGTACTTC.

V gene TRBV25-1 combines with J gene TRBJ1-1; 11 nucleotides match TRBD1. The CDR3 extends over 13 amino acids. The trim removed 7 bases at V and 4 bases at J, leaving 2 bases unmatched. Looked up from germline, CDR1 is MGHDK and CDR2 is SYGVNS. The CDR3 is CASKGQGVTEAFF. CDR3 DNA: TGTGCCAGCAAGGGACAGGGGGTCACTGAAGCTTTCTTT.

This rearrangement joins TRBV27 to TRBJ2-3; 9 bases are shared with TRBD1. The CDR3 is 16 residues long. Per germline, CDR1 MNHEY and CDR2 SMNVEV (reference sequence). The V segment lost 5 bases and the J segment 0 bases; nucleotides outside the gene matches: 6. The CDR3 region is CASSPDRGESTDTQYF. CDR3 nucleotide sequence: TGTGCCAGCAGTCCCGACAGGGGGGAGAGCACAGATACGCAGTATTTT.